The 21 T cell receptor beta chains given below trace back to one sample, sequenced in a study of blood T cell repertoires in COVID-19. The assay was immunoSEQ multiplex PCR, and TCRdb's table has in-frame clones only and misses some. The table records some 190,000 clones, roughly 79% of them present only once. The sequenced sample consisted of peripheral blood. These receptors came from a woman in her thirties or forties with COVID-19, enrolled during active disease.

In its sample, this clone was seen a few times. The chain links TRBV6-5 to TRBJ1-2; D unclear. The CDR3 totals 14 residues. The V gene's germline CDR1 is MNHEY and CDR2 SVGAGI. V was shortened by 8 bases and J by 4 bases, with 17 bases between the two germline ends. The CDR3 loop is CASPTPQAPYGYTF. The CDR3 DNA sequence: TGTGCCAGCCCCACGCCCCAGGCCCCCTATGGCTACACCTTC.

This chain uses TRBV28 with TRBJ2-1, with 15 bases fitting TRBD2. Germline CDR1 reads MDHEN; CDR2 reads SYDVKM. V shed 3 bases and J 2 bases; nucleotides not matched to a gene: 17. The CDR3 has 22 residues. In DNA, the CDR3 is TGTGCCAGCAGTTTTGGGGATGAATCCTGGACTAGCGGGAGGGGTACCTACAATGAGCAGTTCTTC. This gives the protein CASSFGDESWTSGRGTYNEQFF.

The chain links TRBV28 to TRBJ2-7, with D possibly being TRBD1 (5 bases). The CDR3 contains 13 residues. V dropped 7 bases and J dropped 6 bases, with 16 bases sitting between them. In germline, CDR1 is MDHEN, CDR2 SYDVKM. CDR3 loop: CASNDDSFSEQYF. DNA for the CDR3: TGTGCCAGCAACGACGACAGCTTTAGCGAGCAGTACTTC.

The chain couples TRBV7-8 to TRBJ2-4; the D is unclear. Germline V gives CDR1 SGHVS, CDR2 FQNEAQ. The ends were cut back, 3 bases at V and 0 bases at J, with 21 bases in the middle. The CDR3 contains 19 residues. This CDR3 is CASSLKGRERRLAKNIQYF. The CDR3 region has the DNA TGTGCCAGCAGCTTGAAAGGCAGAGAGAGACGACTAGCCAAAAACATTCAGTACTTC.

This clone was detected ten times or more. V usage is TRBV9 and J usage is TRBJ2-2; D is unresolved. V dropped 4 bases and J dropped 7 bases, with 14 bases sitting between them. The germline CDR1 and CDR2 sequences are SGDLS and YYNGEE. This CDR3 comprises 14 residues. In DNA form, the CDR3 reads TGTGCCAGCAGCAAAAATGTGGGCGTCGGGGAGCTGTTTTTT. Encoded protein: CASSKNVGVGELFF.

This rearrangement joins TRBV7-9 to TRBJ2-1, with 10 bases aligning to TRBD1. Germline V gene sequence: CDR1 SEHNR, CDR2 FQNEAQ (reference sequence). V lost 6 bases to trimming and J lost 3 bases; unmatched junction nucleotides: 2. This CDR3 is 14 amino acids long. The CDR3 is CASRRTGGYNEQFF. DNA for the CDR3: TGTGCCAGCAGGCGGACAGGGGGCTACAATGAGCAGTTCTTC. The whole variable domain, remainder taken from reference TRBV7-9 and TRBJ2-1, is DTGVSQNPRHKITKRGQNVTFRCDPISEHNRLYWYRQTLGQGPEFLTYFQNEAQLEKSRLLSDRFSAERPKGSFSTLEIQRTEQGDSAMYLCASRRTGGYNEQFFGPGTRLTVL.

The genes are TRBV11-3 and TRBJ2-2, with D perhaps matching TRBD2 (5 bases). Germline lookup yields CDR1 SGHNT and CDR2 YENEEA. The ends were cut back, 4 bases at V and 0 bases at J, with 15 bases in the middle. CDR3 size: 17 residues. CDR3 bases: TGTGCCAGCAGCTCCACGATCGGGATCCCGAACACCGGGGAGCTGTTTTTT. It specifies CASSSTIGIPNTGELFF.

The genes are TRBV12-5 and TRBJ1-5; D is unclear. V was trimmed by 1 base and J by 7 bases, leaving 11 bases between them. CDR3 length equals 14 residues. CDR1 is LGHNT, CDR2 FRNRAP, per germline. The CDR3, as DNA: TGTGCTAGTGGTTTGGACCGGGATGTACAGCCCCAGCATTTT. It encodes CASGLDRDVQPQHF.

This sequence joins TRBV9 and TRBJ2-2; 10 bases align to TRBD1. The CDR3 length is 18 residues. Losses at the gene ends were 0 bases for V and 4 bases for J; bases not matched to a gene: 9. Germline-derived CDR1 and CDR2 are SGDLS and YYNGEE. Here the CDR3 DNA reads TGTGCCAGCAGCGTAGGTTTTTCCTGGACAGGGGGCACCGGGGAGCTGTTTTTT. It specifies CASSVGFSWTGGTGELFF.

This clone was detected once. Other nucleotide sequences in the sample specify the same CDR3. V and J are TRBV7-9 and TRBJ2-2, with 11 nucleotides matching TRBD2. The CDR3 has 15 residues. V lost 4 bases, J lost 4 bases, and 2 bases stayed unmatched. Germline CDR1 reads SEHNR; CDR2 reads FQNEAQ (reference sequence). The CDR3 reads CASSSLAGGTGELFF. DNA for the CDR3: TGTGCCAGCAGCTCTCTAGCGGGGGGCACCGGGGAGCTGTTTTTT.

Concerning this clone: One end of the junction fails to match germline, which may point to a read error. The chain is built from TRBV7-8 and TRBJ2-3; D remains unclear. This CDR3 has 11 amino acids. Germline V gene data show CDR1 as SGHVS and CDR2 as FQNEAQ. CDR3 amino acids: CASSPSGTRYF. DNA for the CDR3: TGTGCCAGCAGCCCCTCCGGTACGCGGTATTTT.

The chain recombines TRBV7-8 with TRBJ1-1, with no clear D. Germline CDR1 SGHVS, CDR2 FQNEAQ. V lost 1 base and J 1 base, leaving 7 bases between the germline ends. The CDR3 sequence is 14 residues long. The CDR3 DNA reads TGTGCCAGCAGCTTAGGACATTCGAACACTGAAGCTTTCTTT. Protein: CASSLGHSNTEAFF.

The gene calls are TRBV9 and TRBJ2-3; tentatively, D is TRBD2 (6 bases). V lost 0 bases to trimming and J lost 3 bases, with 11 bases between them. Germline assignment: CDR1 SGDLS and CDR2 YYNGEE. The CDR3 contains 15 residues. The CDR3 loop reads CASSVGGRGTDTQYF. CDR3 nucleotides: TGTGCCAGCAGCGTAGGTGGGCGGGGAACAGATACGCAGTATTTT.

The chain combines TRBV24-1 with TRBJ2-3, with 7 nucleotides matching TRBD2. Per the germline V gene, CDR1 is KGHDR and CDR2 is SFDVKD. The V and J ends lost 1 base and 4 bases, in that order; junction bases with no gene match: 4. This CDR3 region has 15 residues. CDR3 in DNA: TGTGCCACCAGTGATTTCGGGGGGAAAGCAGATACGCAGTATTTT. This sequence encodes CATSDFGGKADTQYF.

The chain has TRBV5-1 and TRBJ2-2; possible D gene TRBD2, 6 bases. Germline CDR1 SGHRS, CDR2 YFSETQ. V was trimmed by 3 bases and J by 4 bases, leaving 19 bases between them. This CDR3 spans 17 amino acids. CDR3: CASSSPRGPAPTGELFF. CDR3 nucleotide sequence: TGCGCCAGCAGCTCACCGCGGGGCCCCGCGCCCACCGGGGAGCTGTTTTTT.

This chain's CDR3 is CASNRQLNEKLFF. For the CDR3, the DNA is TGTGCCAGTAACCGACAGTTAAATGAAAAACTGTTTTTT. The gene calls are TRBV19 and TRBJ1-4; D might be TRBD1 (5 bases). V gave up 7 bases and J gave up 5 bases, with 11 bases separating them. Germline loops: CDR1 LNHDA, CDR2 SQIVND (reference sequence). The CDR3 consists of 13 residues.

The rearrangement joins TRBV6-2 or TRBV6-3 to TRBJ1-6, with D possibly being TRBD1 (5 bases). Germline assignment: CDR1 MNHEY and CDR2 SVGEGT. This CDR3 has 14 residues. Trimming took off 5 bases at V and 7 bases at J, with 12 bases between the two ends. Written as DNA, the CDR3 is TGTGCCAGCAGTAGACAGTTGGGCAATTCACCCCTCCACTTT. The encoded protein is CASSRQLGNSPLHF.

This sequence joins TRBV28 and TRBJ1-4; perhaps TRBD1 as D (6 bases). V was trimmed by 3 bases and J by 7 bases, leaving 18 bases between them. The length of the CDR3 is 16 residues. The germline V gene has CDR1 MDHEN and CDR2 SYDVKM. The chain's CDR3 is CASSLPANRETEKLFF. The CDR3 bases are TGTGCCAGCAGTTTGCCCGCCAACAGGGAGACTGAAAAACTGTTTTTT.

The CDR3 nucleotides are TGTGCCAGCAGTTACCGACAGGGTGGCACCGGGGAGCTGTTTTTT. This translates into CASSYRQGGTGELFF. The V and J genes are TRBV6-5 and TRBJ2-2; 7 bases line up with TRBD1. The germline gives CDR1 MNHEY, CDR2 SVGAGI. Trimming cost V 2 bases and J 4 bases; bases outside gene matches: 4. This CDR3 spans 15 amino acids.

The DNA for the CDR3 is TGTGCCAGCAGCGAACCTCCGGGACAGGGAATTGAGCAGTTCTTC. It yields the protein CASSEPPGQGIEQFF. The J gene is TRBJ2-1, the V gene TRBV13, with TRBD1 matching over 9 bases. Germline trimming cut 5 bases from V and 9 bases from J; bases unmatched to any gene: 11. This CDR3 is 15 amino acids long. Germline assignment: CDR1 PRHDT and CDR2 FYEKMQ (reference sequence).

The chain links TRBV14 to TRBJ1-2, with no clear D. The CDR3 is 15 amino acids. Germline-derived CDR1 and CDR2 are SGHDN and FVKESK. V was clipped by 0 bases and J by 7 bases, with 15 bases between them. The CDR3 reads CASSQETHSPSGYTF. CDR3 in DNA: TGTGCCAGCAGCCAAGAAACGCACAGCCCATCTGGCTACACCTTC.